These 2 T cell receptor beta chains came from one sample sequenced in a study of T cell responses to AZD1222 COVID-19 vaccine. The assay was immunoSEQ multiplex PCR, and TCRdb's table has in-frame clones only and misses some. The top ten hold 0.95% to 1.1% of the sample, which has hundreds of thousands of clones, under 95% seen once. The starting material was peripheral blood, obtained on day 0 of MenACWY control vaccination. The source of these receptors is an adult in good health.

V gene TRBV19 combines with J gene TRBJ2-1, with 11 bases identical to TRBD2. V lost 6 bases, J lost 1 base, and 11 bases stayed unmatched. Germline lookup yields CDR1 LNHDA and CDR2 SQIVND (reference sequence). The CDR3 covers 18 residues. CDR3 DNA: TGTGCCAGTAGCCCCTGGGGTGCTAGCGGGGGGTCCTACAATGAGCAGTTCTTC. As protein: CASSPWGASGGSYNEQFF.

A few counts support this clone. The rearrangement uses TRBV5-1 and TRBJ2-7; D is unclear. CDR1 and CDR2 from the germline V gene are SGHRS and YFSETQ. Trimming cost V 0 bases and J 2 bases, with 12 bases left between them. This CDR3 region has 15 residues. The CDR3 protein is CASSLASGGAYEQYF. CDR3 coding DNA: TGCGCCAGCAGCTTGGCCTCGGGCGGAGCCTACGAGCAGTACTTC.